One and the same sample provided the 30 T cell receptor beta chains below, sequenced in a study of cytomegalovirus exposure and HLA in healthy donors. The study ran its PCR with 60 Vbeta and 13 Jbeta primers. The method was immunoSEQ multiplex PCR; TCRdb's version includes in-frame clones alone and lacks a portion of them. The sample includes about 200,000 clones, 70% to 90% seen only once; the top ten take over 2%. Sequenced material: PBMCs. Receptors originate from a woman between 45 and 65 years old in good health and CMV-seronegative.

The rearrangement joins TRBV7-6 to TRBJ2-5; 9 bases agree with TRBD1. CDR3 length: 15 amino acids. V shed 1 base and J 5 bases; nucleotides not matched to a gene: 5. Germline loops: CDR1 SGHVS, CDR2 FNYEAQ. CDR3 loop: CASSLGDRELETQYF. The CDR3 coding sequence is TGTGCCAGCAGCTTAGGGGACAGGGAGTTGGAGACCCAGTACTTC.

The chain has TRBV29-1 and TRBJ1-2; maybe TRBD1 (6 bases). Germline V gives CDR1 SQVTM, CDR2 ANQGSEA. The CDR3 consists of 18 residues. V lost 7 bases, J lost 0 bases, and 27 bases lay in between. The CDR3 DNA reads TGCAGCGCCATCACGCTCCGGACCCGGGACATAGCTAACTATGGCTACACCTTC. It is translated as CSAITLRTRDIANYGYTF.

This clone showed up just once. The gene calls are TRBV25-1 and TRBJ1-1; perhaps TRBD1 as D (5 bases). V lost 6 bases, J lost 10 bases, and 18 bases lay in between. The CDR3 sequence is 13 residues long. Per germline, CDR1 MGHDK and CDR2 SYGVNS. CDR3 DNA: TGTGCCAGCAGCGATAGCACCGGGGGGAGAGCTTTCTTT. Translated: CASSDSTGGRAFF. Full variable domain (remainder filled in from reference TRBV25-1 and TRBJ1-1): EADIYQTPRYLVIGTGKKITLECSQTMGHDKMYWYQQDPGMELHLIHYSYGVNSTEKGDLSSESTVSRIRTEHFPLTLESARPSHTSQYLCASSDSTGGRAFFGQGTRLTVV.

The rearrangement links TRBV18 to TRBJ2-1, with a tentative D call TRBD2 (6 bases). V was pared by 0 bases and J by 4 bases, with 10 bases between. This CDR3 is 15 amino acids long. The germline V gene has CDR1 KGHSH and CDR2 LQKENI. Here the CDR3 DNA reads TGTGCCAGCTCACCACCGCAGGAGGGGTACAATGAGCAGTTCTTC. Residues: CASSPPQEGYNEQFF. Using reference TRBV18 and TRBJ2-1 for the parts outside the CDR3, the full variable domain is NAGVMQNPRHLVRRRGQEARLRCSPMKGHSHVYWYRQLPEEGLKFMVYLQKENIIDESGMPKERFSAEFPKEGPSILRIQQVVRGDSAAYFCASSPPQEGYNEQFFGPGTRLTVL.

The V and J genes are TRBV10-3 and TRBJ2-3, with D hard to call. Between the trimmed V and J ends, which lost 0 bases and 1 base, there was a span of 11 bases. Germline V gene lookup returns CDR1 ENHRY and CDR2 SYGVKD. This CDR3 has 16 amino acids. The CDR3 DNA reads TGTGCCATCAGTGAGTCTGGAGTCGGCCGCACAGATACGCAGTATTTT. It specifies CAISESGVGRTDTQYF.

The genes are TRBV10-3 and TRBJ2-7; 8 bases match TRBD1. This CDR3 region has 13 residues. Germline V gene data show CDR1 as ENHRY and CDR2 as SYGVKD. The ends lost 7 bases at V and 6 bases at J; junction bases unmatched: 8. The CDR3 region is CAIMGRGPLEQYF. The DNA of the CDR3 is TGTGCCATCATGGGCAGGGGGCCGCTCGAGCAGTACTTC.

Here the CDR3 DNA reads TGTGCCAGCAGCTTAGTAGCTACCTGGGACACCGGGGAGCTGTTTTTT. It translates to CASSLVATWDTGELFF. The chain carries TRBV7-9 and TRBJ2-2; D remains unclear. The V end lost 1 base, the J end lost 3 bases, and 12 bases lay between the germline ends. Germline V gene sequence: CDR1 SEHNR, CDR2 FQNEAQ (reference sequence). The CDR3 loop spans 16 amino acids. Based on the CDR3 plus reference TRBV7-9 and TRBJ2-2, the full variable domain is DTGVSQNPRHKITKRGQNVTFRCDPISEHNRLYWYRQTLGQGPEFLTYFQNEAQLEKSRLLSDRFSAERPKGSFSTLEIQRTEQGDSAMYLCASSLVATWDTGELFFGEGSRLTVL.

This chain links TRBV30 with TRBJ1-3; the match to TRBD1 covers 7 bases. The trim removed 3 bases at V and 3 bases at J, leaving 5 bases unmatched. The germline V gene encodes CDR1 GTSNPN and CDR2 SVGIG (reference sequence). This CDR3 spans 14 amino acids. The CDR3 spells CAWRPTGVGNTIYF. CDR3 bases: TGTGCCTGGAGGCCAACAGGGGTTGGAAACACCATATATTTT.

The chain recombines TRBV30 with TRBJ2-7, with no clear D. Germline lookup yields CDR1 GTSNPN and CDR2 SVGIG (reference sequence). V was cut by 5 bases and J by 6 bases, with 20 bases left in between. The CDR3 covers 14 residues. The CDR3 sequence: CAWAVGSASSEQYF. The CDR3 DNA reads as TGTGCCTGGGCCGTCGGGTCGGCCTCCAGCGAGCAGTACTTC.

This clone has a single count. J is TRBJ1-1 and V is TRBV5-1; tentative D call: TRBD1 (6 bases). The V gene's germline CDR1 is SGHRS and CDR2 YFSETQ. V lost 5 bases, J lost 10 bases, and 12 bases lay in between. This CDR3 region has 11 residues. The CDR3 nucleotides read TGCGCCAGCAGTTACGGGGGGCGAGCTTTCTTT. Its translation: CASSYGGRAFF.

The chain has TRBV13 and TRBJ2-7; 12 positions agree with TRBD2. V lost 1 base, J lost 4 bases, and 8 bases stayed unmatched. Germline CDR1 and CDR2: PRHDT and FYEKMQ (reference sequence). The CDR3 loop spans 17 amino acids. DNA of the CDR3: TGTGCCAGCAGCTTAGAACTAGCGGGAGGCGTATATTACGAGCAGTACTTC. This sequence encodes CASSLELAGGVYYEQYF.

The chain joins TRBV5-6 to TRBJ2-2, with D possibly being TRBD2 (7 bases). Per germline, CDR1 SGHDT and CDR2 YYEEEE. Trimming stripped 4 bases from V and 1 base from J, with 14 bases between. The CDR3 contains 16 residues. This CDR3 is CASSLRGGMNTGELFF. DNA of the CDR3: TGTGCCAGCAGCCTGAGGGGGGGCATGAACACCGGGGAGCTGTTTTTT.

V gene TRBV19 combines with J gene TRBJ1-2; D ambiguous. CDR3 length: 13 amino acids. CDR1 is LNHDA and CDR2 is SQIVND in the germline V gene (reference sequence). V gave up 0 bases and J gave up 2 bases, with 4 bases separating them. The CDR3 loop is CASSIDANYGYTF. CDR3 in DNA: TGTGCCAGTAGTATAGACGCGAACTATGGCTACACCTTC. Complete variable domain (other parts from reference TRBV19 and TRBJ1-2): DGGITQSPKYLFRKEGQNVTLSCEQNLNHDAMYWYRQDPGQGLRLIYYSQIVNDFQKGDIAEGYSVSREKKESFPLTVTSAQKNPTAFYLCASSIDANYGYTFGSGTRLTVV.

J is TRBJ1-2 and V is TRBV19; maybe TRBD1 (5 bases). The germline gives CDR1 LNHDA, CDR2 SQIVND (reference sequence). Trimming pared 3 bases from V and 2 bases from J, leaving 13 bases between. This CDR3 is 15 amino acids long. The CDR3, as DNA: TGTGCCAGTAGTATCCCTGCGGCAGGGAACTATGGCTACACCTTC. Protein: CASSIPAAGNYGYTF. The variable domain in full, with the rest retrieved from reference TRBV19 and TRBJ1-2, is DGGITQSPKYLFRKEGQNVTLSCEQNLNHDAMYWYRQDPGQGLRLIYYSQIVNDFQKGDIAEGYSVSREKKESFPLTVTSAQKNPTAFYLCASSIPAAGNYGYTFGSGTRLTVV.

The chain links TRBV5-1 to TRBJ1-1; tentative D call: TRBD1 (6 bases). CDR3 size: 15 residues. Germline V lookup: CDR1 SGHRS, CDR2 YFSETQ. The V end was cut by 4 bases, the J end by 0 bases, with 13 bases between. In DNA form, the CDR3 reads TGCGCCAGCAGCGCGGAACAGGGTATGAACACTGAAGCTTTCTTT. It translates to CASSAEQGMNTEAFF.

The chain's CDR3 is CASQDRDRDTEAFF. The CDR3 DNA reads as TGTGCCAGCCAGGACCGGGACAGGGACACTGAAGCTTTCTTT. The rearrangement joins TRBV7-6 to TRBJ1-1; 9 bases fit TRBD1. Germline-derived CDR1 and CDR2 are SGHVS and FNYEAQ. The junction had 7 bases not matched to a gene; V was cut back by 8 bases and J by 3 bases. The CDR3 has 14 amino acids.

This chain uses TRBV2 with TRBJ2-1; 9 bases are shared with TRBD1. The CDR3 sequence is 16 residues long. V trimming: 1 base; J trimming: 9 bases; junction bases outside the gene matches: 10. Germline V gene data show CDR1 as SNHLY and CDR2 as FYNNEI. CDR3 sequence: CASSEGGTGSTIEQFF. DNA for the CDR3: TGTGCCAGCAGTGAAGGAGGGACAGGGTCCACAATTGAGCAGTTCTTC.

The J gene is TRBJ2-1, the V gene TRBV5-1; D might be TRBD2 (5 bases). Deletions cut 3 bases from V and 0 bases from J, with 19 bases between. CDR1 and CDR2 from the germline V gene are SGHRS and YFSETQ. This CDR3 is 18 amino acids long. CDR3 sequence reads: CASSWAPSRVNSYNEQFF. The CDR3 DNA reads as TGCGCCAGCAGCTGGGCCCCCTCGCGGGTTAACTCCTACAATGAGCAGTTCTTC.

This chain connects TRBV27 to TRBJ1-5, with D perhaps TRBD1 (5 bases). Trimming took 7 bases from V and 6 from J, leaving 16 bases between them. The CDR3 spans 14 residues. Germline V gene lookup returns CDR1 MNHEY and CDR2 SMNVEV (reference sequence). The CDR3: CASKIRGGVQPQHF. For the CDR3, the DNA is TGTGCCAGCAAAATCCGCGGGGGAGTTCAGCCCCAGCATTTT.

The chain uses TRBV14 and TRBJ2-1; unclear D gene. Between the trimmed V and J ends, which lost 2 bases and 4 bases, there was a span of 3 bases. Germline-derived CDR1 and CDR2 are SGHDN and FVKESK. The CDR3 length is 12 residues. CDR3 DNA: TGTGCCAGCAGCCAACAGTACAATGAGCAGTTCTTC. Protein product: CASSQQYNEQFF.

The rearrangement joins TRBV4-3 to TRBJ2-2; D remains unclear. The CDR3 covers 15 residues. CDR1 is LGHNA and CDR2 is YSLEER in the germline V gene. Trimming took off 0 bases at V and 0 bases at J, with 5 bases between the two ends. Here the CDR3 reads CASSQDKTNTGELFF. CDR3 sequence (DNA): TGCGCCAGCAGCCAAGACAAAACGAACACCGGGGAGCTGTTTTTT.

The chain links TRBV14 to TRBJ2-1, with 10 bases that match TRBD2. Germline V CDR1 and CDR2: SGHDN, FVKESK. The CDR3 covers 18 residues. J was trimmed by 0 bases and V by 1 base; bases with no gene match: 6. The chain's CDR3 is CASSQGTSGYSSYNEQFF. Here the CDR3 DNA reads TGTGCCAGCAGCCAAGGGACTAGCGGTTATAGCTCCTACAATGAGCAGTTCTTC.

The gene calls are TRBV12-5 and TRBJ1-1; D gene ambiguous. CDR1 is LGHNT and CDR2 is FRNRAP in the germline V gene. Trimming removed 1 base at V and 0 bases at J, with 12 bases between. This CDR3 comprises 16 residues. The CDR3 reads CASGLGASNLNTEAFF. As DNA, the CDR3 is TGTGCTAGTGGTTTGGGGGCCAGCAACTTGAACACTGAAGCTTTCTTT.

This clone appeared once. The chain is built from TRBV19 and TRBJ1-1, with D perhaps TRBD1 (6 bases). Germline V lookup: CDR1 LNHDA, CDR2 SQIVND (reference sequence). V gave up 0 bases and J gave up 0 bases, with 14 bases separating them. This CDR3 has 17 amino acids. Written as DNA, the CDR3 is TGTGCCAGTAGTATAGATCCCTACCAGGGGTTGAACACTGAAGCTTTCTTT. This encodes CASSIDPYQGLNTEAFF.

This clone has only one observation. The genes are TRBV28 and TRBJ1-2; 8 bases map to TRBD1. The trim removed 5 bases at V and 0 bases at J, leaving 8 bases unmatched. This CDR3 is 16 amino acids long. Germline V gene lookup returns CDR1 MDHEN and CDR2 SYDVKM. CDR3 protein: CASSLQGGITNYGYTF. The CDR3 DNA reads TGTGCCAGCAGTCTACAGGGGGGGATTACTAACTATGGCTACACCTTC.

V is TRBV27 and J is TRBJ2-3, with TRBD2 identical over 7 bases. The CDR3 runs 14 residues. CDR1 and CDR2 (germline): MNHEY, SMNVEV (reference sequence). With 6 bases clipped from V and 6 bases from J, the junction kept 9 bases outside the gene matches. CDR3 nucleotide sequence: TGTGCCAGCAGCCGGGGGGACCTGACGGATACGCAGTATTTT. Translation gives CASSRGDLTDTQYF.

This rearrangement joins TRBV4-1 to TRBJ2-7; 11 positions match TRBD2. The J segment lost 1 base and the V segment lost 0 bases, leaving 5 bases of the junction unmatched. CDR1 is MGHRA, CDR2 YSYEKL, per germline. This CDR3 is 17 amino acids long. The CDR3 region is CASSQEASGRRSYEQYF. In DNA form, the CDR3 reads TGCGCCAGCAGCCAAGAAGCTAGCGGGAGGCGTTCCTACGAGCAGTACTTC.

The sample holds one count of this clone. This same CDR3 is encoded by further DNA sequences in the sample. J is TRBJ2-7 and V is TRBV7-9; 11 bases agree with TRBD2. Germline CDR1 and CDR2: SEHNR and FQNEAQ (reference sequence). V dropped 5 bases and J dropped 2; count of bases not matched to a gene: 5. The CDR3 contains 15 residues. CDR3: CASSPGTSGPYEQYF. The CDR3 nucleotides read TGTGCCAGCAGCCCCGGGACTAGCGGCCCCTACGAGCAGTACTTC. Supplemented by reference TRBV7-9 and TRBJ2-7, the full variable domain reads DTGVSQNPRHKITKRGQNVTFRCDPISEHNRLYWYRQTLGQGPEFLTYFQNEAQLEKSRLLSDRFSAERPKGSFSTLEIQRTEQGDSAMYLCASSPGTSGPYEQYFGPGTRLTVT.

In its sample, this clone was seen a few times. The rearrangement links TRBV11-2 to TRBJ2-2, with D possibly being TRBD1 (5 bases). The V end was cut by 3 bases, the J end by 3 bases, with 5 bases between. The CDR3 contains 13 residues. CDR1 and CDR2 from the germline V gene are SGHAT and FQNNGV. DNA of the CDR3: TGTGCCAGCAGCTTCAGGGACACCGGGGAGCTGTTTTTT. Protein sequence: CASSFRDTGELFF.

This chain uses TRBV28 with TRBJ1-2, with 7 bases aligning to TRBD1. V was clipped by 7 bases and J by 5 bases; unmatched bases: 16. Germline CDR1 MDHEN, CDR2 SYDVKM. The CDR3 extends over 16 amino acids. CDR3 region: CASTPPAGAGGYGYTF. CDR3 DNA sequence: TGTGCCAGCACCCCTCCCGCCGGCGCAGGGGGGTATGGCTACACCTTC.